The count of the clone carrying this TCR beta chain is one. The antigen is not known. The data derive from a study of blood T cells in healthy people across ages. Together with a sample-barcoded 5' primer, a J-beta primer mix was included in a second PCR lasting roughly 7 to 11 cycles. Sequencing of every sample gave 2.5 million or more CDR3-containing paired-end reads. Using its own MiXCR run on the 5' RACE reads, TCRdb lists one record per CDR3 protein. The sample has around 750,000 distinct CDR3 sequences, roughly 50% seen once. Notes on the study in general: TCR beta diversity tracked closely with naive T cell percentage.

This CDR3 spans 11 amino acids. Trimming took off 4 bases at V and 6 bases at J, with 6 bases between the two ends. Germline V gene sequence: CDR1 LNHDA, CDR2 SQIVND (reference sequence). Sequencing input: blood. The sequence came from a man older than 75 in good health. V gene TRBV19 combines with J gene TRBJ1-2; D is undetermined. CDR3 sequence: CASSTKDGYTF. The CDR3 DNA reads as TGTGCCAGTAGTACGAAAGATGGCTACACCTTC.